These 29 T cell receptor beta chains were all obtained from the same sample, sequenced in a study of cytomegalovirus exposure and HLA in healthy donors. The PCR ran on 60 Vbeta and 13 Jbeta primers. The table came from immunoSEQ multiplex PCR; TCRdb's copy has only in-frame clones and leaves some out. The repertoire includes tens of thousands of clones, 67% of them detected once, and about 2% sits in the top ten. What was sequenced was PBMCs. These receptors all come from a young man in good health and CMV-seronegative.

The rearrangement links TRBV25-1 to TRBJ2-5, with 9 positions matching TRBD1. The J call could be wrong; TRBJ2-7 is a better fit for the DNA end. From germline, CDR1 is MGHDK and CDR2 SYGVNS. This CDR3 is 13 amino acids long. CDR3: CASSAGTGTEQYF. DNA for the CDR3: TGTGCCAGCAGTGCCGGGACAGGGACCGAGCAGTACTTC.

The V call is TRBV19, the J call TRBJ1-2; D uncertain. The CDR3 consists of 11 residues. Germline loops: CDR1 LNHDA, CDR2 SQIVND (reference sequence). Trimming removed 6 bases from V and 8 bases from J, with 10 bases in between. The DNA of the CDR3 is TGTGCCAGTAGAGTCGGTAAAGGCTACACCTTC. Protein: CASRVGKGYTF. Filled out from reference TRBV19 and TRBJ1-2, the complete variable domain reads DGGITQSPKYLFRKEGQNVTLSCEQNLNHDAMYWYRQDPGQGLRLIYYSQIVNDFQKGDIAEGYSVSREKKESFPLTVTSAQKNPTAFYLCASRVGKGYTFGSGTRLTVV.

In this sample, this clone turned up a few times. The chain links TRBV5-6 to TRBJ1-6; D not resolved. Germline V lookup: CDR1 SGHDT, CDR2 YYEEEE. CDR3 size: 16 residues. The V gene lost 4 bases and the J gene lost 0 bases, with 11 bases spanning the gap. CDR3 loop: CASSLPPSSYNSPLHF. CDR3 in DNA: TGTGCCAGCAGCCTCCCTCCGAGCTCCTATAATTCACCCCTCCACTTT.

The V and J genes are TRBV10-3 and TRBJ2-5; maybe TRBD2 (5 bases). Germline loops: CDR1 ENHRY, CDR2 SYGVKD. The CDR3 loop spans 14 amino acids. V dropped 10 bases and J dropped 7 bases, with 22 bases sitting between them. The CDR3 DNA sequence: TGTGCCAGCAACAGCGCCTCCGACCGGGGGACCCAGTACTTC. This translates into CASNSASDRGTQYF.

This clone showed up just a few times. V usage is TRBV5-1 and J usage is TRBJ2-6; no clear D. V lost 6 bases to trimming and J lost 10 bases, with 5 bases between them. There are 10 residues in the CDR3. CDR1 is SGHRS, CDR2 YFSETQ, per germline. The CDR3 protein is CASNMNVLTF. CDR3 sequence (DNA): TGCGCCAGCAATATGAACGTCCTGACTTTC.

V usage is TRBV5-1 and J usage is TRBJ2-1; 11 nucleotides match TRBD2. The CDR3 totals 16 residues. Germline V lookup: CDR1 SGHRS, CDR2 YFSETQ. The V segment lost 4 bases and the J segment 9 bases; nucleotides outside the gene matches: 12. In nucleotides, the CDR3 is TGCGCCAGCAGCCTGGACCCGGGACTAGCGGCGTTTGAGCAGTTCTTC. Protein product: CASSLDPGLAAFEQFF. The full variable domain, with the rest looked up from reference TRBV5-1 and TRBJ2-1, is KAGVTQTPRYLIKTRGQQVTLSCSPISGHRSVSWYQQTPGQGLQFLFEYFSETQRNKGNFPGRFSGRQFSNSRSEMNVSTLELGDSALYLCASSLDPGLAAFEQFFGPGTRLTVL.

In its sample, this clone was seen a few times. The CDR3 here is CASRGALETQYF. CDR3 sequence (DNA): TGTGCCAGCCGGGGGGCGTTAGAGACCCAGTACTTC. J is TRBJ2-5 and V is TRBV28; possible D gene TRBD2, 7 bases. Per the germline V gene, CDR1 is MDHEN and CDR2 is SYDVKM. CDR3 length: 12 amino acids. V was trimmed by 8 bases and J by 4 bases, leaving 11 bases between them.

This chain connects TRBV9 to TRBJ2-7, with a possible D match to TRBD2 (5 bases). The ends were cut back, 2 bases at V and 0 bases at J, with 9 bases in the middle. The length of the CDR3 is 14 residues. Germline CDR1 is SGDLS and CDR2 is YYNGEE. CDR3 protein: CASSVARDSYEQYF. CDR3 bases: TGTGCCAGCAGCGTGGCTCGGGACTCCTACGAGCAGTACTTC.

CDR3 nucleotide sequence: TGTGCCTGGAGTACCTCCGTGGACAATGGCTACACCTTC. This codes for CAWSTSVDNGYTF. This chain joins TRBV30 and TRBJ1-2; TRBD1 is a possible D gene (5 bases). This CDR3 is 13 amino acids long. V shed 2 bases and J shed 6 bases, with 13 bases lying between them. Per germline, CDR1 GTSNPN and CDR2 SVGIG (reference sequence).

This rearrangement joins TRBV11-3 to TRBJ2-3, with TRBD2 identical over 7 bases. Unmatched junction bases numbered 4, after V lost 4 bases and J lost 0 bases. The CDR3 contains 15 residues. Germline CDR1 SGHNT, CDR2 YENEEA. DNA of the CDR3: TGTGCCAGCAGCTCCCGGGACTACAGCACAGATACGCAGTATTTT. It translates to CASSSRDYSTDTQYF. Full variable domain (outside the CDR3, taken from reference TRBV11-3 and TRBJ2-3): EAGVVQSPRYKIIEKKQPVAFWCNPISGHNTLYWYLQNLGQGPELLIRYENEEAVDDSQLPKDRFSAERLKGVDSTLKIQPAELGDSAVYLCASSSRDYSTDTQYFGPGTRLTVL.

This chain joins TRBV6-6 and TRBJ2-1; 8 bases map to TRBD2. The CDR3 is made up of 16 amino acids. Germline loops: CDR1 MNHNY, CDR2 SVGAGI (reference sequence). Losses at the gene ends were 2 bases for V and 4 bases for J; bases not matched to a gene: 7. CDR3: CASSYAESGGYNEQFF. The CDR3 DNA is TGTGCCAGCAGTTACGCGGAGAGCGGGGGATACAATGAGCAGTTCTTC.

The J gene is TRBJ1-1, the V gene TRBV4-1; the D is unclear. The germline V and J ends were trimmed by 4 bases and 5 bases, with 23 bases remaining between them. CDR3 size: 17 residues. From germline, CDR1 is MGHRA and CDR2 YSYEKL. The CDR3: CASSRASSPGRETEAFF. As DNA, the CDR3 is TGCGCCAGCAGCCGCGCCTCAAGCCCGGGGAGGGAGACTGAAGCTTTCTTT.

The chain carries TRBV5-1 and TRBJ1-1; 7 bases fit TRBD1. The junction had 14 bases not matched to a gene; V was cut back by 4 bases and J by 5 bases. The CDR3 consists of 16 residues. Germline CDR1 is SGHRS and CDR2 is YFSETQ. CDR3 DNA: TGCGCCAGCAGCCCCGCCCGGGACAGCGGAGGAACTGAAGCTTTCTTT. Translation: CASSPARDSGGTEAFF.

The chain couples TRBV6-5 to TRBJ2-7, with D possibly being TRBD1 (6 bases). CDR3 size: 13 residues. V was pared by 0 bases and J by 4 bases, with 7 bases between. Looked up from germline, CDR1 is MNHEY and CDR2 is SVGAGI. The chain's CDR3 is CASSYSTGYEQYF. In DNA form, the CDR3 reads TGTGCCAGCAGTTACTCGACAGGATACGAGCAGTACTTC.

The rearrangement uses TRBV9 and TRBJ1-4; D is uncertain. This CDR3 spans 13 amino acids. V dropped 0 bases and J dropped 12 bases, with 12 bases sitting between them. Germline V gives CDR1 SGDLS, CDR2 YYNGEE. CDR3 in amino acids: CASSVASSGELFF. The DNA of the CDR3 is TGTGCCAGCAGCGTAGCGAGCAGCGGGGAACTGTTTTTT.

V and J are TRBV13 and TRBJ1-4, with 9 bases lining up with TRBD1. This CDR3 has 14 residues. Germline loops: CDR1 PRHDT, CDR2 FYEKMQ (reference sequence). V was pared by 5 bases and J by 8 bases, with 6 bases of the junction left unmatched. The chain's CDR3 is CASSPDRGLEKLFF. CDR3 coding DNA: TGTGCCAGCAGCCCGGACAGGGGACTAGAAAAACTGTTTTTT.

This chain joins TRBV5-4 and TRBJ1-4; 7 nucleotides line up with TRBD1. Germline loops: CDR1 SGHNT, CDR2 YYREEE (reference sequence). CDR3 length: 15 residues. The V and J ends lost 4 bases and 5 bases, in that order; junction bases with no gene match: 8. The CDR3 reads CASSNPKGANEKLFF. The DNA for the CDR3 is TGTGCCAGCAGCAACCCTAAGGGGGCGAATGAAAAACTGTTTTTT.

The chain joins TRBV9 to TRBJ1-2; tentative D call: TRBD1 (5 bases). The CDR3 loop spans 15 amino acids. Trimming removed 0 bases from V and 6 bases from J, with 15 bases in between. CDR1 and CDR2 (germline): SGDLS, YYNGEE. CDR3 sequence reads: CASSVVSSGQDGYTF. The CDR3 coding sequence is TGTGCCAGCAGCGTAGTATCCTCAGGGCAGGATGGCTACACCTTC.

The rearrangement uses TRBV7-9 and TRBJ2-5; D is possibly TRBD2 (6 bases). Germline CDR1 reads SEHNR; CDR2 reads FQNEAQ (reference sequence). The CDR3 sequence is 15 residues long. The V and J ends lost 3 bases and 2 bases respectively, with 13 bases between them. The CDR3 DNA sequence: TGTGCCAGCAGCTTCGGACGCGGGGAACAAGAGACCCAGTACTTC. Protein product: CASSFGRGEQETQYF.

The chain is built from TRBV7-9 and TRBJ2-7; D is undetermined. Germline lookup yields CDR1 SEHNR and CDR2 FQNEAQ (reference sequence). Trimming stripped 4 bases from V and 3 bases from J, with 13 bases between. The CDR3 is 14 residues long. In nucleotides, the CDR3 is TGTGCCAGCAGCTCCTCGACAACCCACTACGAGCAGTACTTC. Encoded protein: CASSSSTTHYEQYF.

This clone was detected a few times. The chain uses TRBV6-5 and TRBJ2-7, with D possibly being TRBD1 (6 bases). V gave up 2 bases and J gave up 2 bases, with 13 bases separating them. This CDR3 has 15 amino acids. CDR1 MNHEY and CDR2 SVGAGI come from the germline V gene. CDR3 in amino acids: CASSYKGDGPYEQYF. The CDR3 DNA reads as TGTGCCAGCAGTTACAAGGGGGACGGACCCTACGAGCAGTACTTC.

The chain has TRBV6-5 and TRBJ2-7; TRBD2 might be the D (5 bases). Trimming shortened V by 2 bases and J by 7 bases, and 6 bases separated the two germline ends. Germline-derived CDR1 and CDR2 are MNHEY and SVGAGI. The CDR3 has 11 residues. CDR3 sequence: CASSYEREQYF. In DNA form, the CDR3 reads TGTGCCAGCAGTTACGAGCGGGAGCAGTACTTC.

The chain carries TRBV10-2 and TRBJ1-1; D not certain. Trimming removed 7 bases from V and 1 base from J, with 7 bases in between. In germline, CDR1 is WSHSY, CDR2 SAAADI. CDR3 length: 12 amino acids. CDR3: CASTRGNTEAFF. CDR3 bases: TGCGCCAGCACTCGAGGGAACACTGAAGCTTTCTTT.

The chain combines TRBV6-9 with TRBJ2-7; 9 positions match TRBD1. J was trimmed by 5 bases and V by 4 bases; bases with no gene match: 6. CDR1 and CDR2 from the germline V gene are MNHGY and SVAAGI. This CDR3 is 14 amino acids long. In DNA form, the CDR3 reads TGTGCCAGCAGTTCTGCCGGGACAGGGCACGAGCAGTACTTC. Protein: CASSSAGTGHEQYF.

This rearrangement joins TRBV7-2 to TRBJ1-1; D not resolved. The CDR3 sequence is 14 residues long. The germline V gene encodes CDR1 SGHTA and CDR2 FQGNSA. Trimming left V 0 bases short and J 1 base short, with 6 bases between. This CDR3 is CASSLAGRNTEAFF. In DNA form, the CDR3 reads TGTGCCAGCAGCTTAGCGGGCAGGAACACTGAAGCTTTCTTT. The variable domain in full, completed from reference TRBV7-2 and TRBJ1-1, reads GAGVSQSPSNKVTEKGKDVELRCDPISGHTALYWYRQSLGQGLEFLIYFQGNSAPDKSGLPSDRFSAERTGGSVSTLTIQRTQQEDSAVYLCASSLAGRNTEAFFGQGTRLTVV.

The J gene is TRBJ2-5, the V gene TRBV5-6; D is uncertain. The germline V gene has CDR1 SGHDT and CDR2 YYEEEE. V shed 5 bases and J shed 6 bases, with 11 bases lying between them. The CDR3 runs to 12 residues. CDR3 region: CASSSRFQTQYF. CDR3 nucleotides: TGTGCCAGCAGTAGCCGCTTCCAGACCCAGTACTTC. Full variable domain (remainder filled in from reference TRBV5-6 and TRBJ2-5): DAGVTQSPTHLIKTRGQQVTLRCSPKSGHDTVSWYQQALGQGPQFIFQYYEEEERQRGNFPDRFSGHQFPNYSSELNVNALLLGDSALYLCASSSRFQTQYFGPGTRLLVL.

The chain employs TRBV18 and TRBJ1-4; D unclear. Germline loops: CDR1 KGHSH, CDR2 LQKENI. The CDR3 has 17 amino acids. V shed 0 bases and J shed 4 bases, with 15 bases lying between them. The chain's CDR3 is CASSPPSRVTSNEKLFF. CDR3 in DNA: TGTGCCAGCTCACCACCGAGTCGCGTCACGAGTAATGAAAAACTGTTTTTT. Full variable domain (outside the CDR3, taken from reference TRBV18 and TRBJ1-4): NAGVMQNPRHLVRRRGQEARLRCSPMKGHSHVYWYRQLPEEGLKFMVYLQKENIIDESGMPKERFSAEFPKEGPSILRIQQVVRGDSAAYFCASSPPSRVTSNEKLFFGSGTQLSVL.

This clone has just one count. J is TRBJ1-2 and V is TRBV19; D gene ambiguous. There are 20 residues in the CDR3. Germline assignment: CDR1 LNHDA and CDR2 SQIVND (reference sequence). The ends were cut back, 5 bases at V and 1 base at J, with 29 bases in the middle. The CDR3 sequence: CASSPPWSTLYKEVNYGYTF. The CDR3 DNA reads TGTGCCAGTAGTCCCCCGTGGTCGACGCTTTATAAAGAGGTTAACTATGGCTACACCTTC.

This clone was recorded a few times. The rearrangement uses TRBV28 and TRBJ1-2, with TRBD1 as a possible D gene (6 bases). V was cut by 8 bases and J by 4 bases, with 14 bases left in between. Germline V gene data show CDR1 as MDHEN and CDR2 as SYDVKM. The CDR3 contains 13 residues. The CDR3 region has the DNA TGTGCCAGCCTTACAGGGCACCTCTATGGCTACACCTTC. Translating gives CASLTGHLYGYTF.